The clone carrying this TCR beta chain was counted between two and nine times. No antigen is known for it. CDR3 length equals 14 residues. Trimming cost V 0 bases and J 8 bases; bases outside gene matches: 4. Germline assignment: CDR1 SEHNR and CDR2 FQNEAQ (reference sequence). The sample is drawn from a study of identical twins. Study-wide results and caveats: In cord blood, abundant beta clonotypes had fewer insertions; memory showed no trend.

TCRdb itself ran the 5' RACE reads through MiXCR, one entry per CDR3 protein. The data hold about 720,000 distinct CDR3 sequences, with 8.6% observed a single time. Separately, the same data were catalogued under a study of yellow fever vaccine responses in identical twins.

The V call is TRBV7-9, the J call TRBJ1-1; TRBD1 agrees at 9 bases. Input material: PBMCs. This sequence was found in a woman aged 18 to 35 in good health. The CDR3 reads CASSLADRGWEAFF. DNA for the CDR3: TGTGCCAGCAGCTTAGCCGACAGGGGGTGGGAAGCTTTCTTT.